The TCR beta chain described here comes from a study of shared clonotypes between healthy human individuals. Study-level findings and limits: Naive subsets usually exceeded memory subsets in estimated richness. The diversity represented, both genetic and in exposure history, was limited by few donors.

J gave up 6 bases and V 2 bases, and 8 bases lay outside the gene matches. The V gene's germline CDR1 is MGHRA and CDR2 YSYEKL. CDR3 length: 16 amino acids. Naive CD8 cells lacked CD45RO and underwent positive selection for CCR7, leaving out terminally differentiated effector memory CD45RA+ cells. In this sample, this clone turned up once. What it binds is unknown. The table came from immunoSEQ multiplex PCR; TCRdb's copy has only in-frame clones and leaves some out. The sample carries about 820,000 clones, over 90% recorded once. Sequenced material: naive CD8+ T cells sorted from blood. The sequence came from a man aged 30 to 39 in good health. V gene TRBV4-1 combines with J gene TRBJ2-7, with TRBD2 identical over 12 bases. The DNA for the CDR3 is TGCGCCAGCAGCCAACCCGAGACTAGCGGGAGCACCGAGCAGTACTTC. Translation gives CASSQPETSGSTEQYF.